One and the same sample provided the 21 T cell receptor beta chains below, sequenced in a study of cytomegalovirus exposure and HLA in healthy donors (dated by TCRdb to 2017 to 2019). The library came from the immunoSEQ multiplex PCR assay. The multiplex PCR relied on a mix of 60 forward primers for TCR Vbeta segments and 13 reverse primers for TCR Jbeta segments. The source is immuneACCESS, and TCRdb retained only in-frame sequences with V and J called. Part of the clones is not carried over; for the studies checked, unresolved V genes explain less than half of this, and the remainder is unexplained. The sample's clone listing holds around 88,000 clones. The ten largest clones take up around 5% of the sample. Sequencing was done on a sample of PBMCs. The receptors come from a girl aged 10-17 years in good health and CMV-seropositive.

The chain is built from TRBV9 and TRBJ1-1; no firm D call. The V gene lost 0 bases and the J gene lost 2 bases, with 5 bases spanning the gap. This CDR3 spans 13 amino acids. CDR1 is SGDLS and CDR2 is YYNGEE in the germline V gene. The CDR3, as DNA: TGTGCCAGCAGCGTAGAGAGAAACACTGAAGCTTTCTTT. Amino acids: CASSVERNTEAFF.

The chain is built from TRBV7-2 and TRBJ2-2; the D is unclear. The germline V and J ends were trimmed by 2 bases and 6 bases, with 10 bases remaining between them. This CDR3 is 14 amino acids long. CDR1 SGHTA and CDR2 FQGNSA come from the germline V gene. CDR3: CASSLIDGAGELFF. The CDR3 nucleotides are TGTGCCAGCAGCTTAATTGACGGAGCCGGGGAGCTGTTTTTT.

The gene calls are TRBV18 and TRBJ2-1; D perhaps matches TRBD2 (6 bases). CDR1 is KGHSH, CDR2 LQKENI, per germline. The CDR3 contains 13 residues. V gave up 3 bases and J gave up 5 bases, with 8 bases separating them. The CDR3, as DNA: TGTGCCAGCTCACCGTGGGGGGACAATGAGCAGTTCTTC. Its translation: CASSPWGDNEQFF.

The chain joins TRBV7-9 to TRBJ2-7; D possibly corresponds to TRBD2 (6 bases). The germline V gene encodes CDR1 SEHNR and CDR2 FQNEAQ (reference sequence). Trimming removed 2 bases at V and 5 bases at J, with 10 bases between. The CDR3 totals 13 residues. In DNA, the CDR3 is TGTGCCAGCAGCTTATTAGGAGGGGACGAGCAGTACGTC. The encoded protein is CASSLLGGDEQYV.

The genes are TRBV18 and TRBJ1-5; D gene uncertain. V was shortened by 5 bases and J by 5 bases, with 7 bases between the two germline ends. Germline CDR1 and CDR2: KGHSH and LQKENI. The length of the CDR3 is 12 residues. The DNA for the CDR3 is TGTGCCAGCTCAGAGAGTGATCAGCCCCAGCATTTT. Protein sequence: CASSESDQPQHF. The full variable domain, in which reference TRBV18 and TRBJ1-5 provide the parts outside the CDR3, is NAGVMQNPRHLVRRRGQEARLRCSPMKGHSHVYWYRQLPEEGLKFMVYLQKENIIDESGMPKERFSAEFPKEGPSILRIQQVVRGDSAAYFCASSESDQPQHFGDGTRLSIL.

The V and J genes are TRBV6-5 and TRBJ1-5; 7 positions agree with TRBD1. The CDR3 has 15 amino acids. From germline, CDR1 is MNHEY and CDR2 SVGAGI. V lost 1 base, J lost 1 base, and 1 base stayed unmatched. Here the CDR3 reads CASSYYRGSNQPQHF. In DNA, the CDR3 is TGTGCCAGCAGTTACTACAGGGGAAGCAATCAGCCCCAGCATTTT.

As for this clone: One end of the junction varies from germline; a read error may be responsible. The chain links TRBV6-1 to TRBJ2-3; a possible D gene is TRBD2 (5 bases). The CDR3 sequence is 15 residues long. Germline loops: CDR1 MNHNS, CDR2 SASEGT. In DNA, the CDR3 is TGTGCCAGCAGAGAAGCGGAACACTACACAGATACGCAGTATTTT. Protein product: CASREAEHYTDTQYF.

V usage is TRBV6-6 and J usage is TRBJ1-5, with TRBD1 identical over 7 bases. V lost 6 bases, J lost 6 bases, and 14 bases stayed unmatched. From germline, CDR1 is MNHNY and CDR2 SVGAGI (reference sequence). The CDR3 covers 16 residues. The CDR3: CASSLTYEGATQPQHF. The CDR3 DNA is TGTGCCAGCAGCCTCACCTACGAGGGGGCTACTCAGCCCCAGCATTTT.

V is TRBV19 and J is TRBJ1-1, with 10 nucleotides matching TRBD1. Germline assignment: CDR1 LNHDA and CDR2 SQIVND (reference sequence). This CDR3 has 14 residues. J gave up 10 bases and V 3 bases, and 8 bases lay outside the gene matches. The CDR3, as DNA: TGTGCCAGTAGTATGGACAGGGGGGACTTGGCAGCTTTCTTT. Amino acid sequence: CASSMDRGDLAAFF.

The chain uses TRBV18 and TRBJ1-1, with D perhaps matching TRBD1 (5 bases). The V end lost 4 bases, the J end lost 5 bases, and 11 bases lay between the germline ends. Per germline, CDR1 KGHSH and CDR2 LQKENI. The CDR3 is 13 amino acids. CDR3 region: CASSLTYRTEAFF. CDR3 nucleotides: TGTGCCAGCTCACTGACCTACAGGACTGAAGCTTTCTTT.

The CDR3 DNA reads TGTGCCAGCAGCTTAGGGACAGTAACCGGGGAGCTGTTTTTT. Its protein is CASSLGTVTGELFF. The chain couples TRBV5-6 to TRBJ2-2; 7 bases map to TRBD1. Germline V CDR1 and CDR2: SGHDT, YYEEEE. The CDR3 has 14 residues. The V gene end was trimmed by 2 bases and the J gene end by 5 bases; junction bases not matched to a gene: 3.

The chain is built from TRBV4-1 and TRBJ2-5, with 7 bases lining up with TRBD1. Germline assignment: CDR1 MGHRA and CDR2 YSYEKL. The CDR3 is 14 residues long. The J segment lost 3 bases and the V segment lost 3 bases, leaving 4 bases of the junction unmatched. For the CDR3, the DNA is TGCGCCAGCAGCCACGTTGGGACAGAAGAGACCCAGTACTTC. Its protein product is CASSHVGTEETQYF.

The CDR3 spells CATSREGAHSPLHF. CDR3 bases: TGTGCCACCAGCAGAGAAGGGGCGCATTCACCCCTCCACTTT. The chain links TRBV15 to TRBJ1-6; maybe TRBD1 (5 bases). This CDR3 spans 14 amino acids. Germline V gene lookup returns CDR1 LNHNV and CDR2 YYDKDF (reference sequence). The ends were cut back, 0 bases at V and 8 bases at J, with 8 bases in the middle.

The chain joins TRBV18 to TRBJ1-1; D is unresolved. Trimming shortened V by 3 bases and J by 1 base, and 6 bases separated the two germline ends. CDR3 length: 13 residues. The germline CDR1 and CDR2 sequences are KGHSH and LQKENI. The CDR3 spells CASSPGRNTEAFF. The DNA of the CDR3 is TGTGCCAGCTCACCGGGCAGGAACACTGAAGCTTTCTTT. The variable domain in full, with the rest retrieved from reference TRBV18 and TRBJ1-1, is NAGVMQNPRHLVRRRGQEARLRCSPMKGHSHVYWYRQLPEEGLKFMVYLQKENIIDESGMPKERFSAEFPKEGPSILRIQQVVRGDSAAYFCASSPGRNTEAFFGQGTRLTVV.

The J gene is TRBJ2-1, the V gene TRBV7-3; 7 bases match TRBD2. V lost 4 bases and J lost 3; bases outside the gene matches: 3. Looked up from germline, CDR1 is SGHTA and CDR2 is FQGTGA. The CDR3 consists of 14 residues. CDR3 region: CASSYGGGYNEQFF. The CDR3 DNA follows: TGTGCCAGCAGCTATGGGGGGGGCTACAATGAGCAGTTCTTC.

This chain links TRBV9 with TRBJ2-7; D is perhaps TRBD1 (6 bases). V was cut by 3 bases and J by 4 bases, with 14 bases left in between. This CDR3 is built from 14 residues. Germline loops: CDR1 SGDLS, CDR2 YYNGEE. The CDR3 is CASSAQGGRYEQYF. As DNA, the CDR3 is TGTGCCAGCAGCGCCCAAGGGGGTAGGTACGAGCAGTACTTC.

V is TRBV6-5 and J is TRBJ1-1; 7 bases are shared with TRBD1. CDR1 is MNHEY and CDR2 is SVGAGI in the germline V gene. V gave up 0 bases and J gave up 3 bases; unmatched junction bases: 7. This CDR3 is built from 16 residues. The chain's CDR3 is CASSYSEDRVDTEAFF. The CDR3 DNA reads TGTGCCAGCAGTTACTCCGAAGACAGGGTTGACACTGAAGCTTTCTTT.

The chain combines TRBV7-2 with TRBJ1-6, with D perhaps TRBD1 (5 bases). This CDR3 is 15 amino acids long. V was cut by 1 base and J by 1 base, with 5 bases left in between. Germline V gene lookup returns CDR1 SGHTA and CDR2 FQGNSA. The DNA of the CDR3 is TGTGCCAGCAGCTTAGACAGGTCCTATAATTCACCCCTCCACTTT. Its protein is CASSLDRSYNSPLHF.

This chain joins TRBV18 and TRBJ1-4; TRBD1 is a possible D gene (5 bases). The V gene's germline CDR1 is KGHSH and CDR2 LQKENI. The CDR3 is 12 residues long. Trimming removed 8 bases at V and 5 bases at J, with 9 bases between. CDR3 sequence reads: CASDRGNEKLFF. For the CDR3, the DNA is TGTGCCAGCGATAGGGGAAATGAAAAACTGTTTTTT.

This chain links TRBV6-5 with TRBJ1-1, with D tentatively TRBD1 (5 bases). This CDR3 spans 11 amino acids. Germline values: CDR1 MNHEY, CDR2 SVGAGI. V lost 8 bases to trimming and J lost 10 bases, with 14 bases between them. CDR3 nucleotides: TGTGCCAGCGGACCAGGGATCCCAGCTTTCTTT. Its translation: CASGPGIPAFF.

V gene TRBV4-3 combines with J gene TRBJ2-7; 11 positions agree with TRBD1. After removal of 4 bases from V and 4 bases from J, the junction contained 3 bases not matched to a gene. Germline CDR1 LGHNA, CDR2 YSLEER. CDR3 length equals 14 residues. CDR3 sequence (DNA): TGCGCCAGCAGCCCGGGACAGGGGGATTACGAGCAGTACTTC. This codes for CASSPGQGDYEQYF.